This is a list of T cell receptor beta chains from one sample in a study of control samples from healthy donors and cancer patients. The data were produced by immunoSEQ multiplex PCR, yet TCRdb's version contains in-frame clones alone and is incomplete. The sample has fewer than 120,000 clones, around nine tenths seen once. Sequences were obtained from PBMCs. The receptors were gathered from a woman aged 55-69 years with lung cancer. Each CDR3 is given with its conserved first and last residue. The order of the fields is CDR3 protein, V gene, J gene.

CDR3 protein: CASSYPGLSGDEQFF; V gene: TRBV6-2/TRBV6-3; J gene: TRBJ2-1
CDR3 protein: CASRVGLVHSYEQYF; V gene: TRBV6-5; J gene: TRBJ2-7
CDR3 protein: CASRIAEGGETQYF; V gene: TRBV5-1; J gene: TRBJ2-5
CDR3 protein: CASSRDPGASGRFSYEQYF; V gene: TRBV3-1/TRBV3-2; J gene: TRBJ2-7
CDR3 protein: CASSIQGSSGYTF; V gene: TRBV19; J gene: TRBJ1-2
CDR3 protein: CASSNLAGGSYNEQFF; V gene: TRBV19; J gene: TRBJ2-1
CDR3 protein: CASSSGTYPHSETQYF; V gene: TRBV28; J gene: TRBJ2-5
CDR3 protein: CASSLATDLYEQYF; V gene: TRBV5-1; J gene: TRBJ2-7
CDR3 protein: CASSYEVDTEAFF; V gene: TRBV18; J gene: TRBJ1-1
CDR3 protein: CASSSDKQGPEKLFF; V gene: TRBV6-2/TRBV6-3; J gene: TRBJ1-4
CDR3 protein: CASSAPASGTTGELFF; V gene: TRBV9; J gene: TRBJ2-2
CDR3 protein: CASSLGQGTTRLFF; V gene: TRBV5-8; J gene: TRBJ1-4
CDR3 protein: CASSLRGSGNTIYF; V gene: TRBV3-1/TRBV3-2; J gene: TRBJ1-3
CDR3 protein: CASSISGGAYNEQFF; V gene: TRBV19; J gene: TRBJ2-1
CDR3 protein: CASSQGRGQNQPQHF; V gene: TRBV4-2; J gene: TRBJ1-5
CDR3 protein: CASSAGTGYLYEQYF; V gene: TRBV28; J gene: TRBJ2-7
CDR3 protein: CASSLSTAGNTIYF; V gene: TRBV7-2; J gene: TRBJ1-3
CDR3 protein: CASSLGSNMNTEAFF; V gene: TRBV5-4; J gene: TRBJ1-1
CDR3 protein: CASSRPTPGGTEAFF; V gene: TRBV4-1; J gene: TRBJ1-1
CDR3 protein: CASSFLPVTNEKLFF; V gene: TRBV27; J gene: TRBJ1-4
CDR3 protein: CASSRDLRSSTDTQYF; V gene: TRBV5-4; J gene: TRBJ2-3
CDR3 protein: CASSFGRAEAFF; V gene: TRBV12-3/TRBV12-4; J gene: TRBJ1-1
CDR3 protein: CASSLAGGEKLFF; V gene: TRBV5-4; J gene: TRBJ1-4
CDR3 protein: CASSLVDRHSPLHF; V gene: TRBV5-4; J gene: TRBJ1-6
CDR3 protein: CASSINWNTEAFF; V gene: TRBV19; J gene: TRBJ1-1
CDR3 protein: CASSFATQETQYF; V gene: TRBV12-3/TRBV12-4; J gene: TRBJ2-5
CDR3 protein: CASSFKGSQPQHF; V gene: TRBV7-9; J gene: TRBJ1-5
CDR3 protein: CASSFRVNYGYTF; V gene: TRBV12-3/TRBV12-4; J gene: TRBJ1-2
CDR3 protein: CASSIDGAGIYYGYTF; V gene: TRBV19; J gene: TRBJ1-2
CDR3 protein: CASSQDQTGGLYGYTF; V gene: TRBV4-3; J gene: TRBJ1-2
CDR3 protein: CASSLGGGGANVLTF; V gene: TRBV5-1; J gene: TRBJ2-6
CDR3 protein: CASSMTGGNTEAFF; V gene: TRBV9; J gene: TRBJ1-1
CDR3 protein: CASRIRQGAKSEQFF; V gene: TRBV21-1; J gene: TRBJ2-1
CDR3 protein: CASSLTSGGSWTGELFF; V gene: TRBV7-6; J gene: TRBJ2-2
CDR3 protein: CASRGGDYGYTF; V gene: TRBV3-1/TRBV3-2; J gene: TRBJ1-2
CDR3 protein: CASSETGTGSYEQYF; V gene: TRBV5-5; J gene: TRBJ2-7
CDR3 protein: CASRNGGRGPQETQYF; V gene: TRBV19; J gene: TRBJ2-5
CDR3 protein: CASSSSGSNTGELFF; V gene: TRBV7-3; J gene: TRBJ2-2
CDR3 protein: CAIGRAGPNEQFF; V gene: TRBV19; J gene: TRBJ2-1
CDR3 protein: CASSIGQAGEQFF; V gene: TRBV19; J gene: TRBJ2-1
CDR3 protein: CASSPTGTEGEKLFF; V gene: TRBV18; J gene: TRBJ1-4
CDR3 protein: CASSLASGFLYNTEAFF; V gene: TRBV13; J gene: TRBJ1-1
CDR3 protein: CASSMVGGEQYF; V gene: TRBV19; J gene: TRBJ2-7
CDR3 protein: CASSYPRQGVDEQYF; V gene: TRBV6-6; J gene: TRBJ2-7
CDR3 protein: CASSPPVHRGRTEAFF; V gene: TRBV18; J gene: TRBJ1-1
CDR3 protein: CASSPPRTGGSDTQYF; V gene: TRBV7-6; J gene: TRBJ2-3
CDR3 protein: CASRAGGLAKNIQYF; V gene: TRBV6-6; J gene: TRBJ2-4
CDR3 protein: CASSPSLRYGYTF; V gene: TRBV6-6; J gene: TRBJ1-2
CDR3 protein: CASSLGTGSSNYGYTF; V gene: TRBV27; J gene: TRBJ1-2
CDR3 protein: CASSEPKYRQPQHF; V gene: TRBV2; J gene: TRBJ1-5
CDR3 protein: CASSFNLGTQYF; V gene: TRBV12-3/TRBV12-4; J gene: TRBJ2-5
CDR3 protein: CATSRDRGEEKLFF; V gene: TRBV15; J gene: TRBJ1-4